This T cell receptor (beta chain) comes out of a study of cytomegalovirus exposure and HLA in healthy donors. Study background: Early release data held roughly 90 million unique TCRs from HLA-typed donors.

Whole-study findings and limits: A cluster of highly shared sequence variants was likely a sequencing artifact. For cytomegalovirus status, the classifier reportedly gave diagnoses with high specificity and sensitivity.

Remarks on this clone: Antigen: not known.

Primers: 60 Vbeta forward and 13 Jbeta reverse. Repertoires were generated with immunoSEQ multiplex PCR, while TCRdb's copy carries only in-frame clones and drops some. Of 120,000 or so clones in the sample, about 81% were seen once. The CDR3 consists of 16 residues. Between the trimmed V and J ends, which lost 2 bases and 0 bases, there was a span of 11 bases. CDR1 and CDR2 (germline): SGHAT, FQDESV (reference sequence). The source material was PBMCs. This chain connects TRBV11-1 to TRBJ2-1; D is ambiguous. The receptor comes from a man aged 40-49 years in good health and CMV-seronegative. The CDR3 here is CASSLTGSTSYNEQFF. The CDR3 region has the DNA TGTGCCAGCAGCTTAACCGGGTCCACCTCCTACAATGAGCAGTTCTTC.